This TCR beta chain was retrieved from a study of blood T cell repertoires in COVID-19 (dated by TCRdb to about 2020). Describing the broader study: The collaborator samples originated in the United States, Italy and Spain and spanned the acute and convalescent phases of COVID-19. The material from the prospective study consisted of cDNA or gDNA derived from T cells, B-cell-depleted T cells, or PBMCs. Subjects who had been exposed to COVID-19, were actively infected with it, or had recovered from it provided the deeply sampled blood TCRbeta repertoires that made up the dataset. The repertoires were made available in a free public database intended to serve as a resource for research on the immune response to SARS-CoV-2. Samples were obtained from the ongoing ImmuneRACE study (first 160 participants) and from 1,000 to 1,500 subjects provided by 6 global collaborators. Nearly every sample came with metadata listing a de-identified subject ID, COVID-19 status, age in years and sex. HLA class I and class II types, where available, came from metadata supplied by the sample provider rather than from assay-based typing. General study outcomes and caveats: Clinical and demographic metadata were provided uncurated, with the amount varying by source and participant.

At one collaborating source in Seattle, patients were enrolled during active infection and were followed longitudinally through the course of disease. The collaborating institutions used their own protocols to collect whole blood in K2EDTA tubes. For TCRbeta analysis, collaborators shipped samples as frozen whole blood, isolated PBMCs, or DNA extracted from either of those sample types. Concerning this clone itself: Its target antigen remains unknown. The input lacks base qualities; no much larger clone sits a single base away.

Trimming removed 7 bases from V and 6 bases from J; the gene matches leave 12 bases unexplained. In the germline V gene, CDR1 corresponds to MDHEN and CDR2 to SYDVKM. The CDR3 runs 16 residues from the cysteine to the phenylalanine. Only the CDR3 DNA stays, 48 bases, in frame from base 1. The immunoSEQ Assay, a bias-controlled multiplex PCR, was used to amplify TCRbeta CDR3 regions from genomic DNA. Regarding the original processing steps: The number of nucleated cells in each sample was estimated by amplification of reference gene primers within the assay. To quantify the absolute abundance of each unique TCRbeta CDR3 rearrangement, sequence reads were collapsed and filtered. For each sample, productive Simpson clonality was calculated as the square root of Simpson's diversity index across productive rearrangements. TCRdb holds this immuneACCESS table with in-frame rearrangements only. Some clones are missing; in checked studies, unresolved V genes explain under half, and the rest has no known cause. The D gene and trimming were derived from the DNA, and the V and J assignments and clone size from that table. Counted in this sample were about 120,000 clones; around 85% of them appeared once. The top ten constitute about 15% of the sample.

This receptor was obtained from a man aged 30 to 39 with COVID-19, enrolled during active disease. The sample was peripheral blood. The chain uses TRBV28 and TRBJ1-4, and TRBD1 aligns with 9 junction nucleotides. Here the CDR3 is given as CASTGTGTGPYEKLFF. The bases are TGTGCCAGCACGGGAACAGGGACAGGGCCTTATGAAAAACTGTTTTTT. Here the CDR3 is joined to the reference TRBV28 and TRBJ1-4 genes, and the full variable domain is: DVKVTQSSRYLVKRTGEKVFLECVQDMDHENMFWYRQDPGLGLRLIYFSYDVKMKEKGDIPEGYSVSREKKERFSLILESASTNQTSMYLCASTGTGTGPYEKLFFGSGTQLSVL.